This TCR beta chain appears in the sequencing data of a study of PD-1 blockade in mismatch repair-deficient tumors. Looking at the study overall: Patients had approximately 13 mismatch repair-deficient cancer types, all previously treated and progressing.

Assay used: immunoSEQ multiplex PCR; TCRdb lists only in-frame clones, some missing. The data show about 51,000 clones, roughly 80% seen once. Concerning this clone itself: The identical CDR3 is also encoded by other nucleotide sequences in the sample.

V gave up 5 bases and J gave up 4 bases, with 3 bases separating them. CDR3 size: 11 residues. The germline V gene encodes CDR1 MNHNY and CDR2 SVGAGI (reference sequence). All patients were mismatch repair deficient, assessed by either PCR or immunohistochemistry. The TCR-sequenced patients were three responders to pembrolizumab. The chain has TRBV6-6 and TRBJ2-1; unclear D gene. The clonotype was recovered from an adult with mismatch repair-deficient cancer. The sequencing used peripheral blood, collected roughly 21 weeks after starting pembrolizumab. This CDR3 reads CASSQYNEQFF. The CDR3 DNA follows: TGTGCCAGCAGTCAATACAATGAGCAGTTCTTC.